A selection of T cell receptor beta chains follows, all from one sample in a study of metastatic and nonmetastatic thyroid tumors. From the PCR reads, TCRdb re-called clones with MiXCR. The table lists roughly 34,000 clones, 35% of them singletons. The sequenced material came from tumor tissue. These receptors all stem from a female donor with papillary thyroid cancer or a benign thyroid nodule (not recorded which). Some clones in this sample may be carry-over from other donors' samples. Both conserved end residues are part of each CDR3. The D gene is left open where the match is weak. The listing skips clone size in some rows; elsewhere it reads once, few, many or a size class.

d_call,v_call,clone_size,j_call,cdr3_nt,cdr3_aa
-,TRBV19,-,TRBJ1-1,TGTGCCAGTAGTATCAGGAACACTGAAGCTTTCTTT,CASSIRNTEAFF
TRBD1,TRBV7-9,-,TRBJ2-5,TGTGCCAGCAGCTTAGACATCAGGGGGAACCAAGAGACCCAGTACTTC,CASSLDIRGNQETQYF
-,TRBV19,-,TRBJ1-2,TGTGCCAGTAGGAAGGGGGGCCTTTATGGCTACACCTTC,CASRKGGLYGYTF
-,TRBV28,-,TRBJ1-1,TGTGCCAGCAGTTGGGGGGGTCAGAACACTGAAGCTTTCTTT,CASSWGGQNTEAFF
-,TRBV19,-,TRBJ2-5,TGTGCCAGTAGTCTCGGACATGTACAGACCCAGTACTTC,CASSLGHVQTQYF
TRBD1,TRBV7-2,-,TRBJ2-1,TGTGCCAGCAGCCTAATGGGACAGGGGGTGTTCTTC,CASSLMGQGVFF
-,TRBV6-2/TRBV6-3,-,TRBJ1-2,TGTGCCAGCAGATCCCCGGGGCCTGGGGGCTACACCTTC,CASRSPGPGGYTF
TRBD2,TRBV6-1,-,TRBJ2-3,TGTGCCAGCAGTGATGGGGGGGAAGATACGCAGTATTTT,CASSDGGEDTQYF
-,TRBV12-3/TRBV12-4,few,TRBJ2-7,TGTGCCAGCAGCCTTAACTACGAGCAGTACTTC,CASSLNYEQYF
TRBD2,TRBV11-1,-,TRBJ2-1,TGTGCCAGCAGCAATCCCGGGACTAGTGAGAATGAGCAGTTCTTC,CASSNPGTSENEQFF
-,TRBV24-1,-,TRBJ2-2,TGTGCCACCAGTGATATCCAGGGGCACGGGGAGCTGTTTTTT,CATSDIQGHGELFF
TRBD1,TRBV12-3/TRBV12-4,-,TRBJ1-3,TGTGCCAGCACTCCACAGGGGGCGCAAGTTTTTACTGGAAACACCATATATTTT,CASTPQGAQVFTGNTIYF
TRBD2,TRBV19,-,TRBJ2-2,TGTGCCAGTAGTCCACCCCTGGGACTAAGCACCGGGGAGCTGTTTTTT,CASSPPLGLSTGELFF
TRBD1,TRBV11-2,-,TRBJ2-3,TGTGCCAGCCGATATAGAGGACAGGGGGGCACAGATACGCAGTATTTT,CASRYRGQGGTDTQYF
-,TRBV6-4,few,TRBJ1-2,TGTGCCAGCAGCGAAGCGCTTGAGGGAGATGGCTACACCTTC,CASSEALEGDGYTF
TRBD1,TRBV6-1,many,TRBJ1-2,TGTGCCGTGACGACAGGGGAGGGAGGCTACACCTTC,CAVTTGEGGYTF
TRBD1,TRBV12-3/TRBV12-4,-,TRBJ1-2,TGTGCCAGCAGTTTTGAGGACAGGAGCCGGTTTGGCTACACCTTC,CASSFEDRSRFGYTF
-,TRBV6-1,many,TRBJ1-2,TGTGCCAGCAGCCCGGGGCCTAACTATGGCTACACCTTC,CASSPGPNYGYTF
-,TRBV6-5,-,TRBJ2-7,TGTGCCAGCAGTTACTCGGGCGGGTGGGATTACGAGCAGTACTTC,CASSYSGGWDYEQYF
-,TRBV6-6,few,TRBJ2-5,TGTGCCAGCAGTTATAAAGACGGCTCCAAAGAGACCCAGTACTTC,CASSYKDGSKETQYF
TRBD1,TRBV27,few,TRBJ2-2,TGTGCCAGCAGAGGGGGCGCGCAGAGCGGGGAGCTGTTTTTT,CASRGGAQSGELFF
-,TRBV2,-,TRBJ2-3,TGTGCCAGCGTCCCGGACAGCACAGATACGCAGTATTTT,CASVPDSTDTQYF
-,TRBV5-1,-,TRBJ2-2,TGCGCCAGCAGCGCCCAGGGTTCCGGGGAGCTGTTTTTT,CASSAQGSGELFF
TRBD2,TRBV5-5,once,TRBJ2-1,TGTGCCAGCAGCTTGGTACTAGCGGGGTACAATGAGCAGTTCTTC,CASSLVLAGYNEQFF
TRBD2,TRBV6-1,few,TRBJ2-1,TGTGCCAGCAGTTCTAGCGGACTCACCGGTGAGCAGTTCTTC,CASSSSGLTGEQFF
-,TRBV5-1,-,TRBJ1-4,TGCGCCAGCAGCCCGGATAAGGGCCCTGAAAAACTGTTTTTT,CASSPDKGPEKLFF
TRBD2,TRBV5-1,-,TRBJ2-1,TGCGCCAGCAGCTTAGCGGGAGGGATCAATGAGCAGTTCTTC,CASSLAGGINEQFF
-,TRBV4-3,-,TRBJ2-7,TGCGCCAGCAGCCAAGACCACATCCGGGACTTCTCCTACGAGCAGTACTTC,CASSQDHIRDFSYEQYF
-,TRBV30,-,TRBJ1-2,TGTGCCTGGAGCGGAAGGTTGCGGGGCTACACCTTC,CAWSGRLRGYTF
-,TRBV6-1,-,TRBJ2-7,TGTGCCAGCAGTGAATGGGGGGACACCCGGGACGAGCAGTACTTC,CASSEWGDTRDEQYF
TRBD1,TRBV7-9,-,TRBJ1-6,TGTGCCAGCAGCTTAGCGGCCAGGGGGTCACCCCTCCACTTT,CASSLAARGSPLHF
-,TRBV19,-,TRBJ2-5,TGTGCCAGTAGTCGGTACTTAGGACGGGGCGGCCTCAAAGAGACCCAGTACTTC,CASSRYLGRGGLKETQYF
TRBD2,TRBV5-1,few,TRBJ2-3,TGCGCCAGCAGCTTGAGGCTAGCGGGAGGGTTTGATACGCAGTATTTT,CASSLRLAGGFDTQYF
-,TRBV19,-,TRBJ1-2,TGTGCCAGTACTCCCTCCGTGGGGACGGCAAACTATGGCTACACCTTC,CASTPSVGTANYGYTF
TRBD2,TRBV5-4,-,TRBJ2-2,TGTGCCAGCAGCTTGGAGGGACTAGCGGGATTTGAGACCGGGGAGCTGTTTTTT,CASSLEGLAGFETGELFF
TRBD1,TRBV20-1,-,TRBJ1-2,TGCAGTGCTGACAGGGACAGGGGGTTGGAGGGCTACACCTTC,CSADRDRGLEGYTF
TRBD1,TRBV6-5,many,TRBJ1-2,TGTGCCAGCAGTTACCGGAAAGACGACAGGGGCCATGGCTACACCTTC,CASSYRKDDRGHGYTF
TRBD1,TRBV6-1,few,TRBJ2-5,TGTGCCAGCGAGGGGACAGAACAAGAGACCCAGTACTTC,CASEGTEQETQYF
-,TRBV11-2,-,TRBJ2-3,TGTGCCAGCAGTATGGCGGGGTTTAGCACAGATACGCAGTATTTT,CASSMAGFSTDTQYF
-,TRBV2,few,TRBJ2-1,TGTGCCAGCAGTGAGGGCGGCAGGGCGGCTAATGAGCAGTTCTTC,CASSEGGRAANEQFF
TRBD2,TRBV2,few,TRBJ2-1,TGTGCCAGCAGAGGAAGGTCTAGCGGGAGAAATGAGCAGTTCTTC,CASRGRSSGRNEQFF
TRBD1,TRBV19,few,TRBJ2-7,TGTGCCACGAGATCCCCCGGGACAGTAAACTACGAGCAGTACTTC,CATRSPGTVNYEQYF
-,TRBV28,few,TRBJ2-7,TGTGCCAGCAGTGGGGGAGTCATGCGCTACGAGCAGTACTTC,CASSGGVMRYEQYF
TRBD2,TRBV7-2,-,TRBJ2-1,TGTGCCAGCAGCCCAGCGGGGGGAGTCTACAATGAGCAGTTCTTC,CASSPAGGVYNEQFF
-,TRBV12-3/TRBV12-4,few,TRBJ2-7,TGTGCCAGCAGTTCCGACAGCCCCTACGAGCAGTACTTC,CASSSDSPYEQYF
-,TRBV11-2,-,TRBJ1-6,TGTGCCAGCAGCCCTCAAACAGGATCAGGAGCACCCCTCCACTTT,CASSPQTGSGAPLHF
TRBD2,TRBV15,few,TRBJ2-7,TGTGCCACCAGCAGGGGAGGGACTAGCGCCTACGAGCAGTACTTC,CATSRGGTSAYEQYF
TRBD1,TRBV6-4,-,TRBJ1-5,TGTGCCAGCAGCCCGGGACAGGGAGGTCAGCCCCAGCATTTT,CASSPGQGGQPQHF
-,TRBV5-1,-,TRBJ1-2,TGCGCCAGCAGTTTTGAGACACCTAACTATGGCTACACCTTC,CASSFETPNYGYTF
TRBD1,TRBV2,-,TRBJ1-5,TGTGCCAGCAGTACCGAAAGGGGGCGCTCTGAGGATCAGCACCAGCATTTT,CASSTERGRSEDQHQHF
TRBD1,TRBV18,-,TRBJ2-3,TGTGCCAGCTCACCAAACAGGGGGCAAGGGGATACGCAGTATTTT,CASSPNRGQGDTQYF
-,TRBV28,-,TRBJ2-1,TGTGCCAGCAGTACCGGGACGGGCCTCGATGAGCAGTTCTTC,CASSTGTGLDEQFF
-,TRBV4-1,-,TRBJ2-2,TGCGCCAGCAGTTTGCGGGCGAACACCGGGGAGCTGTTTTTT,CASSLRANTGELFF
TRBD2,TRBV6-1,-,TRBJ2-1,TGTGCCAGCAATGAATGGACTAGCGCTTACAATGAGCAGTTCTTC,CASNEWTSAYNEQFF
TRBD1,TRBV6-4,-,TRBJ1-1,TGTGCCAGCAGTGACTCAGGGGGCAACACTGAAGCTTTCTTT,CASSDSGGNTEAFF
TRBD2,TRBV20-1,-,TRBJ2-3,TGCAGTGCTAGAGGCACTAGCGGGAACCCCTGGGATACGCAGTATTTT,CSARGTSGNPWDTQYF
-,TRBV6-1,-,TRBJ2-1,TGTGCCAGCAGACCCTCAATAGCGGAAAGCTCCTACAATGAGCAGTTCTTC,CASRPSIAESSYNEQFF
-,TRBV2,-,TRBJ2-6,TGTGCCACCGCACGGGGGGCCTCTGGGGCCAACGTCCTGACTTTC,CATARGASGANVLTF
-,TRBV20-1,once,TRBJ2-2,TGCAGTGCTATGGACAATCGGGCCGGGGAGCTGTTTTTT,CSAMDNRAGELFF